This T cell receptor (beta chain) emerged from a study of post-analysis software for immune sequencing data (dated by TCRdb to about 2015). A note on the overall study: Relapsing-remitting, secondary progressive and progressive-relapsing multiple sclerosis were recorded as disease courses, and subtype annotation was lacking for some patients. A subset of samples was prepared in parallel using single-end sample barcoding, then pooled and co-amplified after Illumina adapter ligation. The patient repertoires were compared against roughly 12 previously published healthy control repertoires obtained from donors aged roughly 6 to 26 years. Broad study findings and their caveats: Multiple sclerosis patients had significantly lower normalized Chao1 diversity than controls, a result that suggests substantial peripheral T-cell clonal expansion. The control group was slightly older than the multiple sclerosis patient group. Significantly higher frequencies in patients than in controls were found for roughly five TRBV segments, including TRBV5-6, TRBV5-1 and TRBV20-1. Strong co-clustering of samples prepared in the same batch was shown by direct clustering with F measure, prompting a batch-effect correction.

Points on this clonotype: Its antigen remains unidentified. No qualities accompany the bases; no much larger clone lies one base away.

TCR beta repertoires were profiled from peripheral blood of approximately 13 young patients with multiple sclerosis to demonstrate the VDJtools post-analysis software. Multiple sclerosis patients were children and adolescents aged roughly 6 to 17 years. Library preparation was by PCR. Sequencing relied on an Illumina HiSeq 2500. To reduce PCR and sequencing biases, unique molecular identifiers were incorporated into the TCR beta cDNA libraries. Approximately 500,000 cDNA molecules were obtained for every 1 to 10 million input T cells, so each molecule roughly corresponded to one T cell. Patient libraries were prepared and sequenced with the same protocol used for the earlier healthy control dataset. Within a given batch, samples were prepared together, multiplexed and sequenced on the same HiSeq lane. For the original study's pipeline: MIGEC was used to process the raw barcoded reads, and molecular identifier groups with only a single read were discarded before consensus assembly and CDR3 extraction. VDJtools was used for post-analysis of the clonotype tables, with diversity normalized by down-sampling every dataset to the smallest sample size. In repertoire overlap clustering, CDR3 amino acid sequences, but not nucleotide sequences, were matched to correct batch-related cross-sample contamination. Clones were called with MiXCR by TCRdb after fastp trimmed the public reads at Q25, and only in-frame beta chains were retained. Entries are consolidated by CDR3 protein sequence, retaining the most common genes and DNA. TCRdb assigned the V and J calls; the authors' analysis was not used. In this sample the table shows about 770,000 distinct CDR3 sequences, roughly 46% of which occur a single time. In total, the top ten clones hold 4.9% of the sample.

V is pared back by 4 bases and J by 5 bases, with 19 bases lying between the germline termini. The germline V gene supplies CDR1 SGHRS and CDR2 YFSETQ. The CDR3 measures 16 amino acids from cysteine to phenylalanine. Kept here is only the CDR3 DNA, which spans 48 bases and is read in frame from base 1. The source of this sequence is a girl under 18 with multiple sclerosis. The V and J genes are TRBV5-1 and TRBJ2-1; TRBD2 is a possible D gene, resting on 6 matching bases. The sample comprised blood. The CDR3: CASSGGRTEGNNEQFF. The bases are TGCGCCAGCAGCGGGGGTCGCACGGAGGGAAACAATGAGCAGTTCTTC.